This T cell receptor beta chain comes out of a study of shared clonotypes between healthy human individuals. The study, taken as a whole, reports: Larger richness was generally estimated for naive than memory subsets. What limited the represented genetic and exposure-history diversity was the small number of donors.

Comment on this clone: Its matching antigen is unknown.

The germline V gene encodes CDR1 MDHEN and CDR2 SYDVKM. The CDR3 runs to 13 residues. The V end was cut by 6 bases, the J end by 7 bases, with 15 bases between. Here immunoSEQ multiplex PCR was the method, and the copy in TCRdb shows in-frame clones only, minus some. The sample records about 2 million clones, 85% to 95% being singletons. This chain connects TRBV28 to TRBJ1-2, with a possible D match to TRBD1 (6 bases). The TCR comes from a man younger than 35 in good health. The sample was naive CD4+ T cells sorted from blood. Subset reported: CD45RA+ positively selected. CDR3 sequence reads: CASSPDRSFGYTF. For the CDR3, the DNA is TGTGCCAGCAGCCCAGACAGGTCGTTTGGCTACACCTTC.